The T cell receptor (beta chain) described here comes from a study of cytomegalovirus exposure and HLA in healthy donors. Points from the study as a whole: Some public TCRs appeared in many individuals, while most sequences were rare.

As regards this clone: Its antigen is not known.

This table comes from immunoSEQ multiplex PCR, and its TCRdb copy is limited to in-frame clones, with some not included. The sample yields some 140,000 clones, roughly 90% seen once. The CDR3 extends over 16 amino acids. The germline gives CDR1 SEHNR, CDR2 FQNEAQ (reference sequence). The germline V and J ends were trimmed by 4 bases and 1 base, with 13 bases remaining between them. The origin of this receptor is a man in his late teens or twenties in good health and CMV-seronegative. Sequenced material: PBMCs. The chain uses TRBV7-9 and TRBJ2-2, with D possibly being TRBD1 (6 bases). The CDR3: CASSYTGTKNTGELFF. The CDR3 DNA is TGTGCCAGCAGCTATACCGGGACAAAGAACACCGGGGAGCTGTTTTTT.